These T cell receptor beta chains were read from a single sample in a study of human T cells and chemical hapten exposure. From the RACE reads, TCRdb called clonotypes with MiXCR, one entry per CDR3 protein. The data show 80,000 to 100,000 distinct CDR3 sequences, with approximately 11% seen just once and approximately 0.99% held by the top ten. The sample here was whole blood, taken in connection with sensitization to the hapten diphenylcyclopropenone (DPC). The receptors originated from a woman in her thirties with alopecia areata. Some clones in this sample may be carry-over from other donors' samples. CDR3s include the opening cysteine and the closing phenylalanine or tryptophan. Each record gives: CDR3 protein, CDR3 DNA, J gene, clone size, D gene, V gene. The D gene is left open where the match is weak. Where a row states a size, it is once, few, many or the class of an expanded clone; other rows omit it.

CDR3aa: CASRPRRPTTNEKLFF
CDR3nt: TGTGCCAGCAGACCACGCCGACCCACAACTAATGAAAAACTGTTTTTT
j_gene: TRBJ1-4
abundance: many
d_gene: NA
v_gene: TRBV28

CDR3aa: CSAPDRRKQNTGELFF
CDR3nt: TGCAGTGCGCCCGACAGGCGAAAACAGAACACCGGGGAGCTGTTTTTT
j_gene: TRBJ2-2
abundance: many
d_gene: NA
v_gene: TRBV20-1

CDR3aa: CASSRGRAGGQETQYF
CDR3nt: TGTGCCAGCAGCAGGGGCCGCGCAGGGGGCCAAGAGACCCAGTACTTC
j_gene: TRBJ2-5
abundance: many
d_gene: TRBD1
v_gene: TRBV12-3/TRBV12-4

CDR3aa: CASSLAVSRITDTQYF
CDR3nt: TGTGCCAGCAGCTTAGCTGTTTCTCGAATCACAGATACGCAGTATTTT
j_gene: TRBJ2-3
abundance: many
d_gene: NA
v_gene: TRBV11-2

CDR3aa: CSVEQTPYGYTF
CDR3nt: TGCAGCGTTGAACAGACCCCCTATGGCTACACCTTC
j_gene: TRBJ1-2
abundance: many
d_gene: NA
v_gene: TRBV29-1

CDR3aa: CASSDYGFNSPLHF
CDR3nt: TGCGCCAGCAGTGACTATGGTTTTAATTCACCCCTCCACTTT
j_gene: TRBJ1-6
abundance: NA
d_gene: NA
v_gene: TRBV10-2

CDR3aa: CASSQGLAGRVYEQYF
CDR3nt: TGCGCCAGCAGCCAAGGACTAGCGGGAAGGGTCTACGAGCAGTACTTC
j_gene: TRBJ2-7
abundance: few
d_gene: TRBD2
v_gene: TRBV4-3

CDR3aa: CASSSTSGGNYEQYF
CDR3nt: TGTGCCAGCAGTTCGACTAGCGGGGGTAACTACGAGCAGTACTTC
j_gene: TRBJ2-7
abundance: many
d_gene: TRBD2
v_gene: TRBV28

CDR3aa: CASSRKGQGAYEQYF
CDR3nt: TGTGCCAGCAGCCGAAAAGGGCAGGGGGCCTACGAGCAGTACTTC
j_gene: TRBJ2-7
abundance: NA
d_gene: TRBD1
v_gene: TRBV27

CDR3aa: CASSTGTGIGNTIYF
CDR3nt: TGTGCCAGCAGCACAGGGACAGGGATTGGTAACACCATATATTTT
j_gene: TRBJ1-3
abundance: many
d_gene: TRBD1
v_gene: TRBV9

CDR3aa: CASRSLAGAPFGTDTQYF
CDR3nt: TGTGCCAGCAGGTCTCTAGCGGGCGCCCCCTTCGGCACAGATACGCAGTATTTT
j_gene: TRBJ2-3
abundance: few
d_gene: TRBD2
v_gene: TRBV11-2

CDR3aa: CASSLGPSSSYNSPLHF
CDR3nt: TGTGCCAGCAGTTTAGGACCTTCGAGCTCCTATAATTCACCCCTCCACTTT
j_gene: TRBJ1-6
abundance: many
d_gene: NA
v_gene: TRBV28

CDR3aa: CAISESSLGSEQYF
CDR3nt: TGTGCCATCAGTGAGTCCTCCTTGGGGAGCGAGCAGTACTTC
j_gene: TRBJ2-7
abundance: NA
d_gene: NA
v_gene: TRBV10-3

CDR3aa: CASTRTGGNTEAFF
CDR3nt: TGTGCCAGCACCCGGACAGGGGGGAACACTGAAGCTTTCTTT
j_gene: TRBJ1-1
abundance: NA
d_gene: TRBD1
v_gene: TRBV28

CDR3aa: CASSRGTYKQETQYF
CDR3nt: TGTGCCAGCAGTCGCGGGACCTATAAACAAGAGACCCAGTACTTC
j_gene: TRBJ2-5
abundance: NA
d_gene: NA
v_gene: TRBV6-2/TRBV6-3

CDR3aa: CASSPGISGANVLTF
CDR3nt: TGTGCCAGCAGCCCAGGTATCTCTGGGGCCAACGTCCTGACTTTC
j_gene: TRBJ2-6
abundance: many
d_gene: NA
v_gene: TRBV3-1

CDR3aa: CSVEEVSNEQFF
CDR3nt: TGCAGCGTTGAGGAGGTTTCCAATGAGCAGTTCTTC
j_gene: TRBJ2-1
abundance: many
d_gene: NA
v_gene: TRBV29-1

CDR3aa: CASSVASSGANVLTF
CDR3nt: TGTGCCAGCAGCGTAGCAAGCTCTGGGGCCAACGTCCTGACTTTC
j_gene: TRBJ2-6
abundance: NA
d_gene: NA
v_gene: TRBV9

CDR3aa: CASRATSGMGTGELFF
CDR3nt: TGCGCCAGCAGGGCTACTAGCGGGATGGGTACCGGGGAGCTGTTTTTT
j_gene: TRBJ2-2
abundance: NA
d_gene: TRBD2
v_gene: TRBV10-1

CDR3aa: CASISRTAGYNEQFF
CDR3nt: TGTGCCAGCATTTCACGGACAGCAGGGTACAATGAGCAGTTCTTC
j_gene: TRBJ2-1
abundance: many
d_gene: NA
v_gene: TRBV6-1

CDR3aa: CSAQTGNNQPQHF
CDR3nt: TGCAGTGCTCAAACAGGGAACAATCAGCCCCAGCATTTT
j_gene: TRBJ1-5
abundance: few
d_gene: NA
v_gene: TRBV20-1

CDR3aa: CASILQGAANTEAFF
CDR3nt: TGTGCCAGCATTCTACAGGGGGCGGCGAACACTGAAGCTTTCTTT
j_gene: TRBJ1-1
abundance: many
d_gene: TRBD1
v_gene: TRBV6-2/TRBV6-3

CDR3aa: CASSLEGSYNEQFF
CDR3nt: TGTGCCAGCAGCTTAGAAGGTTCCTACAATGAGCAGTTCTTC
j_gene: TRBJ2-1
abundance: NA
d_gene: NA
v_gene: TRBV7-9

CDR3aa: CASRSSGTSLEQYF
CDR3nt: TGTGCCAGCAGGTCTAGCGGGACCTCCCTCGAGCAGTACTTC
j_gene: TRBJ2-7
abundance: few
d_gene: TRBD2
v_gene: TRBV27

CDR3aa: CASSLSAGLETQYF
CDR3nt: TGTGCCAGCAGCTTATCGGCAGGCTTGGAGACCCAGTACTTC
j_gene: TRBJ2-5
abundance: many
d_gene: NA
v_gene: TRBV7-2

CDR3aa: CASRGQVETQYF
CDR3nt: TGTGCCAGCAGGGGGCAGGTAGAGACCCAGTACTTC
j_gene: TRBJ2-5
abundance: NA
d_gene: NA
v_gene: TRBV2

CDR3aa: CASSPATGIEAFF
CDR3nt: TGTGCCAGCAGTCCCGCAACGGGGATTGAAGCTTTCTTT
j_gene: TRBJ1-1
abundance: NA
d_gene: NA
v_gene: TRBV12-3/TRBV12-4

CDR3aa: CASSETTGVSNQPQHF
CDR3nt: TGTGCCAGTAGTGAAACGACAGGGGTTAGCAATCAGCCCCAGCATTTT
j_gene: TRBJ1-5
abundance: many
d_gene: TRBD1
v_gene: TRBV19

CDR3aa: CSARGQAISYEQYF
CDR3nt: TGCAGTGCTAGAGGTCAGGCCATCTCCTACGAGCAGTACTTC
j_gene: TRBJ2-7
abundance: many
d_gene: NA
v_gene: TRBV20-1

CDR3aa: CSVRSYGYTF
CDR3nt: TGCAGCGTCAGGTCCTATGGCTACACCTTC
j_gene: TRBJ1-2
abundance: many
d_gene: NA
v_gene: TRBV29-1

CDR3aa: CASSFIPGGSNEQFF
CDR3nt: TGTGCCAGCAGCTTCATTCCCGGAGGAAGCAATGAGCAGTTCTTC
j_gene: TRBJ2-1
abundance: many
d_gene: NA
v_gene: TRBV7-9

CDR3aa: CSVVPVVYNEQFF
CDR3nt: TGCAGCGTTGTGCCCGTGGTATACAATGAGCAGTTCTTC
j_gene: TRBJ2-1
abundance: NA
d_gene: NA
v_gene: TRBV29-1

CDR3aa: CASSVSGQVNGELFF
CDR3nt: TGTGCCAGCAGCGTTTCCGGGCAGGTCAACGGGGAGCTGTTTTTT
j_gene: TRBJ2-2
abundance: NA
d_gene: NA
v_gene: TRBV9

CDR3aa: CASSIEGGNSPLHF
CDR3nt: TGTGCCAGCAGCATCGAAGGGGGGAATTCACCCCTCCACTTT
j_gene: TRBJ1-6
abundance: NA
d_gene: NA
v_gene: TRBV3-1

CDR3aa: CASSLDLAIGSPLHF
CDR3nt: TGTGCCAGCAGCTTAGATCTGGCTATCGGGTCACCCCTCCACTTT
j_gene: TRBJ1-6
abundance: NA
d_gene: NA
v_gene: TRBV7-9

CDR3aa: CASSQYGRLVADTQYF
CDR3nt: TGTGCCAGCAGCCAATACGGAAGACTAGTTGCAGATACGCAGTATTTT
j_gene: TRBJ2-3
abundance: many
d_gene: NA
v_gene: TRBV14

CDR3aa: CASSIPGINQPQHF
CDR3nt: TGTGCCAGTAGTATTCCGGGGATCAATCAGCCCCAGCATTTT
j_gene: TRBJ1-5
abundance: NA
d_gene: NA
v_gene: TRBV19

CDR3aa: CASRVQGNSPLHF
CDR3nt: TGTGCCAGCAGGGTACAGGGGAATTCACCCCTCCACTTT
j_gene: TRBJ1-6
abundance: many
d_gene: TRBD1
v_gene: TRBV6-6

CDR3aa: CSAPSPLPRSTDTQYF
CDR3nt: TGCAGTGCCCCCTCCCCCCTTCCCAGGAGCACAGATACGCAGTATTTT
j_gene: TRBJ2-3
abundance: many
d_gene: NA
v_gene: TRBV20-1

CDR3aa: CAISDVGEYGYTF
CDR3nt: TGTGCCATCAGTGACGTTGGAGAATATGGCTACACCTTC
j_gene: TRBJ1-2
abundance: NA
d_gene: NA
v_gene: TRBV10-3

CDR3aa: CASSRWTSGSNEQFF
CDR3nt: TGTGCCAGCAGTCGATGGACTAGCGGGAGTAATGAGCAGTTCTTC
j_gene: TRBJ2-1
abundance: many
d_gene: TRBD2
v_gene: TRBV6-2/TRBV6-3

CDR3aa: CSARGPQSYNEQFF
CDR3nt: TGCAGTGCCAGGGGCCCACAGAGCTACAATGAGCAGTTCTTC
j_gene: TRBJ2-1
abundance: many
d_gene: NA
v_gene: TRBV20-1

CDR3aa: CAISWTGANTEAFF
CDR3nt: TGTGCCATCAGTTGGACAGGGGCGAACACTGAAGCTTTCTTT
j_gene: TRBJ1-1
abundance: NA
d_gene: TRBD1
v_gene: TRBV10-3

CDR3aa: CATSDLNGGAFF
CDR3nt: TGTGCCACCAGTGATTTGAACGGGGGAGCTTTCTTT
j_gene: TRBJ1-1
abundance: NA
d_gene: NA
v_gene: TRBV24-1

CDR3aa: CASSHVPGQGSNTEAFF
CDR3nt: TGTGCCAGCAGCCATGTCCCGGGACAGGGGAGCAACACTGAAGCTTTCTTT
j_gene: TRBJ1-1
abundance: many
d_gene: TRBD1
v_gene: TRBV4-2

CDR3aa: CATSRVTSGQDLAKNIQYF
CDR3nt: TGTGCCACCAGCAGAGTTACCAGCGGACAAGATCTAGCCAAAAACATTCAGTACTTC
j_gene: TRBJ2-4
abundance: few
d_gene: NA
v_gene: TRBV15

CDR3aa: CASSYRRAGGQGATDTQYF
CDR3nt: TGTGCCAGCAGTTATCGTCGCGCGGGAGGACAGGGGGCAACAGATACGCAGTATTTT
j_gene: TRBJ2-3
abundance: many
d_gene: TRBD1
v_gene: TRBV6-5

CDR3aa: CSARDPLREAGDIYEQYF
CDR3nt: TGCAGTGCTAGAGACCCGCTGAGGGAAGCGGGAGATATCTACGAGCAGTACTTC
j_gene: TRBJ2-7
abundance: NA
d_gene: TRBD2
v_gene: TRBV20-1

CDR3aa: CASSSTPTGTTF
CDR3nt: TGTGCCAGCAGTTCCACCCCGACAGGAACCACCTTC
j_gene: TRBJ2-5
abundance: NA
d_gene: NA
v_gene: TRBV6-2/TRBV6-3

CDR3aa: CASSFNQGPYEQYF
CDR3nt: TGTGCCAGCAGTTTCAACCAAGGCCCCTACGAGCAGTACTTC
j_gene: TRBJ2-7
abundance: many
d_gene: NA
v_gene: TRBV12-3/TRBV12-4

CDR3aa: CAISEATGELFF
CDR3nt: TGTGCCATCAGCGAAGCAACCGGGGAGCTGTTTTTT
j_gene: TRBJ2-2
abundance: many
d_gene: NA
v_gene: TRBV10-3

CDR3aa: CASTKGDSPNYGYTF
CDR3nt: TGTGCCAGCACCAAGGGGGACAGCCCTAACTATGGCTACACCTTC
j_gene: TRBJ1-2
abundance: many
d_gene: TRBD1
v_gene: TRBV12-3/TRBV12-4

CDR3aa: CASSRTRAGTYNEQFF
CDR3nt: TGTGCCAGCAGCCGAACAAGAGCGGGAACCTACAATGAGCAGTTCTTC
j_gene: TRBJ2-1
abundance: NA
d_gene: TRBD2
v_gene: TRBV7-2